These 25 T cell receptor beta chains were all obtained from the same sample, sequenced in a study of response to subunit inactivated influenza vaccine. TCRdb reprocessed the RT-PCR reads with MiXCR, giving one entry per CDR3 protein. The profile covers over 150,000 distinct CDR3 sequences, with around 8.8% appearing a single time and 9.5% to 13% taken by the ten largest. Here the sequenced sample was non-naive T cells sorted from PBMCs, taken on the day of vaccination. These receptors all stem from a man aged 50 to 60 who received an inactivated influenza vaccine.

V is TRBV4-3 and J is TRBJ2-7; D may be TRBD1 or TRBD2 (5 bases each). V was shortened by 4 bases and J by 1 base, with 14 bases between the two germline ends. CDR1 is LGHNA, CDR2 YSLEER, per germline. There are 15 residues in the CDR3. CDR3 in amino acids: CASSPGTLTSYEQYF. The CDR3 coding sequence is TGCGCCAGCAGCCCCGGGACCCTTACGTCCTACGAGCAGTACTTC.

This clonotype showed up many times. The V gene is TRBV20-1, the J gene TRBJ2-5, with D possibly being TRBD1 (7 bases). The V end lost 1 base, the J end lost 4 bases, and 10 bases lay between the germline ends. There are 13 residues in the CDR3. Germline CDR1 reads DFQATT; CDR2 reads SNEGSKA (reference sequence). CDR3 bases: TGCAGTGCTAGAGTTCAGGGGGGAGAGACCCAGTACTTC. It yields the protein CSARVQGGETQYF.

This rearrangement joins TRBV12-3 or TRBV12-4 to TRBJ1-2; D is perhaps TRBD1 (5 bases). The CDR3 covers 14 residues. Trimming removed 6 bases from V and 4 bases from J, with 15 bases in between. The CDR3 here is CASSPTTGAYGYTF. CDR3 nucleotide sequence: TGTGCCAGCAGCCCAACGACTGGGGCCTATGGCTACACCTTC.

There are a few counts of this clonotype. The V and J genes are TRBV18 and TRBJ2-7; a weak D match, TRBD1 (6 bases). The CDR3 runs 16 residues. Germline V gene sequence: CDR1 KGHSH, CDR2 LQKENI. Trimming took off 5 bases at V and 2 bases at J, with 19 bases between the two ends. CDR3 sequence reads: CASSAATGPGPYEQYF. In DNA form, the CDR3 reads TGTGCCAGCTCAGCCGCGACAGGACCGGGCCCCTACGAGCAGTACTTC.

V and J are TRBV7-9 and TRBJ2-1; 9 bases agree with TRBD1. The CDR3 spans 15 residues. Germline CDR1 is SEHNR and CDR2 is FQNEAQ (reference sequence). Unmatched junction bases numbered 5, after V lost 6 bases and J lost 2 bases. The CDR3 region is CASRSDRGAYNEQFF. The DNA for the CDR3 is TGTGCCAGCAGGTCCGACAGGGGGGCCTACAATGAGCAGTTCTTC.

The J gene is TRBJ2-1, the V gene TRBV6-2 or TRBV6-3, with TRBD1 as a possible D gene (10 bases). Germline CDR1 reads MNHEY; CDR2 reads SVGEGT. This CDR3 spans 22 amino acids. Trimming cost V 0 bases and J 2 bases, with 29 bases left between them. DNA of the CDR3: TGTGCCAGCAGTTACTCCCCGGGACAGGGGATCGTTAGCGGGGGAGCCTACAATGAGCAGTTCTTC. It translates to CASSYSPGQGIVSGGAYNEQFF.

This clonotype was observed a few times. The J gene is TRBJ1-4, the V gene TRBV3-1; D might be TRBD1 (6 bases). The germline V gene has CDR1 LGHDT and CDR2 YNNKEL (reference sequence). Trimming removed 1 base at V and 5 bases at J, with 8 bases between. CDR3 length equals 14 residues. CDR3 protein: CASSQARGNEKLFF. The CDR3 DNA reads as TGTGCCAGCAGCCAAGCTAGGGGGAATGAAAAACTGTTTTTT.

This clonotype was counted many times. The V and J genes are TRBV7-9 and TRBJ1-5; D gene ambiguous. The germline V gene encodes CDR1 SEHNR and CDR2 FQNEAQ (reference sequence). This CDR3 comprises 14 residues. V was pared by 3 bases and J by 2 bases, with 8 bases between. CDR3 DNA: TGTGCCAGCAGCTTGGGTCAGGGCAATCAGCCCCAGCATTTT. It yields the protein CASSLGQGNQPQHF.

The CDR3 DNA is TGCGCCAGCAGCCAAGGTTCAGCTAACTATGGCTACACCTTC. As protein: CASSQGSANYGYTF. The gene calls are TRBV4-1 and TRBJ1-2; no firm D call. The CDR3 extends over 14 amino acids. Per germline, CDR1 MGHRA and CDR2 YSYEKL. The V gene lost 1 base and the J gene lost 0 bases, with 6 bases spanning the gap.

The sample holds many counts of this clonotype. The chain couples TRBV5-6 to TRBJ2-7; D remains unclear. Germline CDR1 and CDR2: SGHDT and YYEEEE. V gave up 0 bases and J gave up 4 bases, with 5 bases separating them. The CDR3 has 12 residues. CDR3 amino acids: CASSLGGYEQYF. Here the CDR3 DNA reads TGTGCCAGCAGCTTGGGTGGATACGAGCAGTACTTC. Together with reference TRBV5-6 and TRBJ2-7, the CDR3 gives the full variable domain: DAGVTQSPTHLIKTRGQQVTLRCSPKSGHDTVSWYQQALGQGPQFIFQYYEEEERQRGNFPDRFSGHQFPNYSSELNVNALLLGDSALYLCASSLGGYEQYFGPGTRLTVT.

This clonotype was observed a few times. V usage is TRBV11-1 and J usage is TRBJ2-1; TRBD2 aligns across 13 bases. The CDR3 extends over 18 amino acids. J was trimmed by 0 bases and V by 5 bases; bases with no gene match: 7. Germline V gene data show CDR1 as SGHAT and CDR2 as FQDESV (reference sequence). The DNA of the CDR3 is TGTGCCAGCAGCCGGACTAGCGGGGGCCAAAGCTCCTACAATGAGCAGTTCTTC. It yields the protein CASSRTSGGQSSYNEQFF.

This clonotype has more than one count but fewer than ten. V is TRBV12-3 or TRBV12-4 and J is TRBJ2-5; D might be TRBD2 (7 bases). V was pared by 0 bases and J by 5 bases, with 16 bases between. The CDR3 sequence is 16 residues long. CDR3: CASSLARGLAIETQYF. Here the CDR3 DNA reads TGTGCCAGCAGTTTAGCGCGGGGGCTAGCAATCGAGACCCAGTACTTC.

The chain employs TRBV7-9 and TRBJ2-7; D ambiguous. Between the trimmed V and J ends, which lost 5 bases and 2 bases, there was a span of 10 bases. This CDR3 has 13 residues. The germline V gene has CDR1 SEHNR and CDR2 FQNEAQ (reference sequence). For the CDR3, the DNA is TGTGCCAGCAGCGGTAGTCCTACCTACGAGCAGTACTTC. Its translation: CASSGSPTYEQYF.

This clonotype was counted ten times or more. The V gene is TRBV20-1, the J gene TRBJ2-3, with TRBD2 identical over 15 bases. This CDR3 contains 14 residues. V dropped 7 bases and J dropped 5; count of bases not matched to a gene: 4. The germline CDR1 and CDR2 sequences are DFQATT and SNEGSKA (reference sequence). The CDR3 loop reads CSVKGLAGGDTQYF. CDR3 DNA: TGCAGTGTTAAGGGACTAGCGGGAGGAGATACGCAGTATTTT.

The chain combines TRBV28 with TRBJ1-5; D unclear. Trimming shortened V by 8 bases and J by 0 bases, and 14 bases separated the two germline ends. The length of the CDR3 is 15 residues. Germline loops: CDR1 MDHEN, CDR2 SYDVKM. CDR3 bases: TGTGCCAGCCGAGGAGGGCAGAATAGCAATCAGCCCCAGCATTTT. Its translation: CASRGGQNSNQPQHF.

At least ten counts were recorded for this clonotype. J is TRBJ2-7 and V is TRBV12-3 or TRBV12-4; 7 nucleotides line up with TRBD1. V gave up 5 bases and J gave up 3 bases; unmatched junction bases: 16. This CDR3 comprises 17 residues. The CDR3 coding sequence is TGTGCCAGCAGTCCCGCTCACCTGACAGGGTCCCACTACGAGCAGTACTTC. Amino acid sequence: CASSPAHLTGSHYEQYF.

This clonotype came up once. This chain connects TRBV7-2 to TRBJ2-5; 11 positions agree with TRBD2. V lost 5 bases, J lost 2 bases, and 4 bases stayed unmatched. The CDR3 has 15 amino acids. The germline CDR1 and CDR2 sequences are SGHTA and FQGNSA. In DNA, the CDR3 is TGTACCAGCAGCCCCCGACTAGCGGGGCAAGAGACCCAGTACTTC. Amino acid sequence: CTSSPRLAGQETQYF.

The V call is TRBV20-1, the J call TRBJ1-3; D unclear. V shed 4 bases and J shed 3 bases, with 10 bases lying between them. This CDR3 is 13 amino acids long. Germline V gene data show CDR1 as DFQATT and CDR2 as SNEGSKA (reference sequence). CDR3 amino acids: CSANEGYGNTIYF. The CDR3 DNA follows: TGCAGTGCTAACGAGGGATATGGAAACACCATATATTTT.

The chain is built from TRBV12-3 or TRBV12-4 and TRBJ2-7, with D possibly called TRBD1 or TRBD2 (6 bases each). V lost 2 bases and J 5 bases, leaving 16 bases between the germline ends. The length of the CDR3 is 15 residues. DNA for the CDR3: TGTGCCAGCAGTTTAATGGGGGGCAGGGTTGACGAGCAGTACTTC. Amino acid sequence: CASSLMGGRVDEQYF.

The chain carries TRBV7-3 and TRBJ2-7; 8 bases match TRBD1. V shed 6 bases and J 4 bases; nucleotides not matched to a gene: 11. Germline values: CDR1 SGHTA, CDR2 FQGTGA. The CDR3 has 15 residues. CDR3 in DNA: TGTGCCAGCAGTCTAGCAGGGGGCGAGGGGTACGAGCAGTACTTC. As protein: CASSLAGGEGYEQYF.

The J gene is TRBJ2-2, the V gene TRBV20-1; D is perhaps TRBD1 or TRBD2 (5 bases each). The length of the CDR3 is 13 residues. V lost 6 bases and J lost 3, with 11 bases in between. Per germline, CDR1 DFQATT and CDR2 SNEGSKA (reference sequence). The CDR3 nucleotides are TGCAGTGCGGGACCCCCGGACACCGGGGAGCTGTTTTTT. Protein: CSAGPPDTGELFF.

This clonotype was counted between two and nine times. CDR3 DNA: TGTGCCAGCACCCCACAAGGCCACAAAGGGGAGACCCAGTACTTC. Its protein is CASTPQGHKGETQYF. The genes are TRBV2 and TRBJ2-5, with D hard to call. The V end lost 7 bases, the J end lost 5 bases, and 20 bases lay between the germline ends. CDR1 SNHLY and CDR2 FYNNEI come from the germline V gene. The CDR3 sequence is 15 residues long. Supplemented by reference TRBV2 and TRBJ2-5, the full variable domain reads EPEVTQTPSHQVTQMGQEVILRCVPISNHLYFYWYRQILGQKVEFLVSFYNNEISEKSEIFDDQFSVERPDGSNFTLKIRSTKLEDSAMYFCASTPQGHKGETQYFGPGTRLLVL.

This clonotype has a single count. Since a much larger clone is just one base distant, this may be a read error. This CDR3 reads CAGSPPANTEAFF. CDR3 nucleotides: TGTGCCGGCAGCCCCCCAGCCAACACTGAAGCTTTCTTT. V and J are TRBV7-9 and TRBJ1-1; no definite D call. Germline lookup yields CDR1 SEHNR and CDR2 FQNEAQ (reference sequence). The CDR3 covers 13 residues. Together with reference TRBV7-9 and TRBJ1-1, the CDR3 gives the full variable domain: DTGVSQNPRHKITKRGQNVTFRCDPISEHNRLYWYRQTLGQGPEFLTYFQNEAQLEKSRLLSDRFSAERPKGSFSTLEIQRTEQGDSAMYLCAGSPPANTEAFFGQGTRLTVV.

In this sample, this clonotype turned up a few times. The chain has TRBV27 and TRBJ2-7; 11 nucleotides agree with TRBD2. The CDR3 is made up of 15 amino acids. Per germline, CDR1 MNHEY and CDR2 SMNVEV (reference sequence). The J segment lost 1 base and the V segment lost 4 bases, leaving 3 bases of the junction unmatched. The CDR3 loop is CASSYRLAGSYEQYF. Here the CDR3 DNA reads TGTGCCAGCAGTTATAGACTAGCGGGGTCCTACGAGCAGTACTTC.

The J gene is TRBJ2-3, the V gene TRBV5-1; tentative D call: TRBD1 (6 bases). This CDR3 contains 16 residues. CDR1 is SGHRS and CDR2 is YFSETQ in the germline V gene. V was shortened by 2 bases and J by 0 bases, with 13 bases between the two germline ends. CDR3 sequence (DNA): TGCGCCAGCAGCTTCTCGGGACAAGTGAGCACAGATACGCAGTATTTT. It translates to CASSFSGQVSTDTQYF.